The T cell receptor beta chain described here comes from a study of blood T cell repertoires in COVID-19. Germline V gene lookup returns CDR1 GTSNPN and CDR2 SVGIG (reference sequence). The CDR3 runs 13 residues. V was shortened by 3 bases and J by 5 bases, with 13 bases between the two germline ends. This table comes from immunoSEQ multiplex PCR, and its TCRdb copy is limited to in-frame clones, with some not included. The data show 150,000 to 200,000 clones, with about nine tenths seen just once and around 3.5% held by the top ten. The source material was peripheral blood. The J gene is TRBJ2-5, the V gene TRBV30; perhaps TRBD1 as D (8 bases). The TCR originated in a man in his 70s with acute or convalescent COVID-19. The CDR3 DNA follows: TGTGCCTGGAGATTACAGGGGGGGGAGACCCAGTACTTC. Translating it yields CAWRLQGGETQYF.